This TCR beta chain was profiled in a study of T cells after yellow fever vaccination. Looking at the study overall: Fractions low in cell number were prepared with SMART-Seq v4 Ultra Low Input.

The study, taken as a whole, reports: By day 5 rather than day 15, the secondary response had peaked, though it was weaker. Subsequent booster samples again held most clones from primary vaccination (roughly 96% CD4, 85% to 90% CD8).

Template switching by 5'RACE produced TCR cDNA, adding a universal primer site and UMIs. TCRdb used MiXCR to reprocess the 5' RACE reads, holding one entry per CDR3 protein. The sample gives some 390,000 distinct CDR3 sequences, roughly 6.2% of which show up once; about 15% is in the top ten. The CDR3 length is 13 residues. CDR1 is SGHTA and CDR2 is FQGNSA in the germline V gene. The V end lost 3 bases, the J end lost 3 bases, and 7 bases lay between the germline ends. In regard to this clonotype: Its antigen is unknown.

The V call is TRBV7-2, the J call TRBJ2-3; TRBD2 is a possible D gene (6 bases). This sequence was found in a man aged 30-40 years who received the YFV17D yellow fever vaccine. The specimen comprised PBMCs, sampled 5 days after the yellow fever booster vaccination. The CDR3: CASSFGLTDTQYF. CDR3 nucleotides: TGTGCCAGCAGCTTCGGACTAACAGATACGCAGTATTTT. The complete variable domain, with remaining parts taken from reference TRBV7-2 and TRBJ2-3, reads GAGVSQSPSNKVTEKGKDVELRCDPISGHTALYWYRQSLGQGLEFLIYFQGNSAPDKSGLPSDRFSAERTGGSVSTLTIQRTQQEDSAVYLCASSFGLTDTQYFGPGTRLTVL.